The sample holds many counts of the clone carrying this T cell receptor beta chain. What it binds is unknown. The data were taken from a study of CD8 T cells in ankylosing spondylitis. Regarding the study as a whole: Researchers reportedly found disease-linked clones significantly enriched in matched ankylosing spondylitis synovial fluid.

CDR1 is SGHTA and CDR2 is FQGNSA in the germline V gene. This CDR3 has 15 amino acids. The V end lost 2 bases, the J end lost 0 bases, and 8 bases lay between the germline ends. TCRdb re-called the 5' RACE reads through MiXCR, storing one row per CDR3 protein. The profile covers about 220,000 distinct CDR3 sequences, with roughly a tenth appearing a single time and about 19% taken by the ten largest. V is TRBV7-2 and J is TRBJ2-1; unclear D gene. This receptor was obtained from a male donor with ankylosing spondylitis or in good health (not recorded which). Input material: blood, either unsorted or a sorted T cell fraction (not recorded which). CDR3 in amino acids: CASSLRQSSYNEQFF. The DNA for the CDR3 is TGTGCCAGCAGCTTACGGCAGAGCTCCTACAATGAGCAGTTCTTC.